The 5 T cell receptor beta chains below were found in one sample sequenced in a study of cytomegalovirus exposure and HLA in healthy donors. Using immunoSEQ multiplex PCR, the repertoire was profiled, and TCRdb retains in-frame clones only, with some absent. The repertoire holds about 140,000 clones, 84% seen once, with almost 1.5% in the top ten. Sequencing used PBMCs. These receptors were taken from a woman in her twenties or thirties in good health and CMV-seronegative.

CDR3 in amino acids: CASSQGGYGYTF. The CDR3 DNA follows: TGTGCCAGCAGCCAAGGGGGTTATGGCTACACCTTC. The chain combines TRBV5-6 with TRBJ1-2, with D possibly being TRBD1 (6 bases). Trimming took 4 bases from V and 5 from J, leaving 9 bases between them. The CDR3 is 12 amino acids. Germline values: CDR1 SGHDT, CDR2 YYEEEE.

The chain couples TRBV6-1 to TRBJ2-7; TRBD1 agrees at 10 bases. Germline loops: CDR1 MNHNS, CDR2 SASEGT. The CDR3 is 13 amino acids. The V and J ends lost 6 bases and 3 bases, in that order; junction bases with no gene match: 2. CDR3 nucleotides: TGTGCCAGCAGCCGGGACAGGGGCTACGAGCAGTACTTC. Its translation is CASSRDRGYEQYF.

The rearrangement links TRBV2 to TRBJ2-5; possibly TRBD2 for D (7 bases). This CDR3 is built from 12 residues. Germline V gene lookup returns CDR1 SNHLY and CDR2 FYNNEI. Trimming left V 8 bases short and J 4 bases short, with 11 bases between. The CDR3 sequence is CASGGAGETQYF. The CDR3 bases are TGTGCCAGCGGGGGGGCCGGAGAGACCCAGTACTTC.

CDR3 residues: CASSFLGQGQETQYF. The CDR3 DNA reads as TGTGCCAGCAGCTTTTTAGGACAGGGCCAAGAGACCCAGTACTTC. V gene TRBV5-6 combines with J gene TRBJ2-5, with TRBD1 matching over 8 bases. CDR1 and CDR2 from the germline V gene are SGHDT and YYEEEE. Trimming cost V 2 bases and J 1 base; bases outside gene matches: 4. The CDR3 runs 15 residues.

The chain has TRBV7-9 and TRBJ1-1; weak D call: TRBD1 (6 bases). Germline V gene sequence: CDR1 SEHNR, CDR2 FQNEAQ (reference sequence). The CDR3 contains 13 residues. Trimming took 2 bases from V and 7 from J, leaving 11 bases between them. CDR3 nucleotide sequence: TGTGCCAGCAGCTTACATACGGACAGTGAAGCTTTCTTT. Translated, it gives CASSLHTDSEAFF.